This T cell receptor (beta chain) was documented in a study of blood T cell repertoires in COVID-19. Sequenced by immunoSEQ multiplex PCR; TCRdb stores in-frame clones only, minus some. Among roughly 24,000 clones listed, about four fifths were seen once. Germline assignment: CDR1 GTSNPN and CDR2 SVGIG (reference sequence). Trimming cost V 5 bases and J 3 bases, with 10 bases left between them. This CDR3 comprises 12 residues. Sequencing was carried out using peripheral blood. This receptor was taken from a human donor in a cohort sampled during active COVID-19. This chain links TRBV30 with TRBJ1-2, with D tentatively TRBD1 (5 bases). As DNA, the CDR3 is TGTGCCTGGTCCGGAGGGGACTATGGCTACACCTTC. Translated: CAWSGGDYGYTF.